These 8 T cell receptor beta chains were sequenced from one sample in a study of OX40 agonist ivuxolimab in advanced cancers. Sequenced by immunoSEQ multiplex PCR; TCRdb stores in-frame clones only, minus some. This sample has approximately 58,000 clones, with around 85% found just once. The input for sequencing was CD4+ or CD8+ T cells sorted from blood, taken in a trial of the OX40 agonist ivuxolimab. The receptors derive from an adult with an advanced solid tumor such as melanoma, head and neck, liver or kidney cancer.

This clone has more than one count but fewer than ten. The chain employs TRBV7-2 and TRBJ2-2, with 7 nucleotides matching TRBD2. The CDR3 runs 14 residues. Germline V gene data show CDR1 as SGHTA and CDR2 as FQGNSA. V dropped 4 bases and J dropped 5; count of bases not matched to a gene: 4. CDR3 nucleotide sequence: TGTGCCAGCAGCTGGGGGGGTCAGACCGGGGAGCTGTTTTTT. It translates to CASSWGGQTGELFF.

Details on this clone: One end of the junction does not line up with germline, which may come from a read error. This chain links TRBV7-9 with TRBJ2-3; 11 bases match TRBD2. The CDR3 has 16 residues. Germline CDR1 and CDR2: SEHNR and FQNEAQ (reference sequence). The CDR3 here is CASSPFYSLAGDPQYF. The CDR3 DNA reads as TGTGCCAGCAGTCCATTCTATTCACTAGCGGGAGATCCGCAGTATTTT.

The chain has TRBV5-4 and TRBJ2-7; 11 nucleotides align to TRBD1. Looked up from germline, CDR1 is SGHNT and CDR2 is YYREEE (reference sequence). CDR3 length: 12 amino acids. V shed 10 bases, J shed 6 bases, and the junction held 6 bases outside the gene matches. The CDR3 nucleotides are TGTGCCGGTGGACAGGGGGCGGTCGAGCAGTACTTC. Translating it yields CAGGQGAVEQYF.

The chain combines TRBV27 with TRBJ1-1; D perhaps matches TRBD1 (5 bases). The V and J ends lost 6 bases and 5 bases respectively, with 19 bases between them. Germline-derived CDR1 and CDR2 are MNHEY and SMNVEV (reference sequence). The CDR3 covers 15 residues. Here the CDR3 DNA reads TGTGCCAGCAGAAATACAGGACAATTACCGACTGAAGCTTTCTTT. Protein: CASRNTGQLPTEAFF.

This clone was detected once. The gene calls are TRBV10-3 and TRBJ2-5; D is unresolved. Germline values: CDR1 ENHRY, CDR2 SYGVKD. V was clipped by 3 bases and J by 2 bases, with 13 bases between them. The CDR3 sequence is 15 residues long. Here the CDR3 reads CAISDPARSQETQYF. The CDR3 coding sequence is TGTGCCATCAGTGACCCCGCACGCAGTCAAGAGACCCAGTACTTC.

The J gene is TRBJ2-1, the V gene TRBV7-2, with D perhaps TRBD2 (5 bases). With 5 bases removed from V and 1 base from J, the gap between germline ends came to 15 bases. Germline CDR1 SGHTA, CDR2 FQGNSA. CDR3 length equals 16 residues. CDR3 loop: CASSPPLVYSYNEQFF. CDR3 in DNA: TGTGCCAGCAGCCCACCACTAGTCTATTCCTACAATGAGCAGTTCTTC.

V and J are TRBV5-4 and TRBJ2-5; a weak D match, TRBD1 (6 bases). CDR1 and CDR2 (germline): SGHNT, YYREEE (reference sequence). The CDR3 sequence is 14 residues long. V lost 4 bases to trimming and J lost 0 bases, with 10 bases between them. The CDR3 DNA follows: TGTGCCAGCAGCACACAGGGAAACCAAGAGACCCAGTACTTC. Translation gives CASSTQGNQETQYF.

This sequence joins TRBV11-2 and TRBJ2-7; tentative D call: TRBD1 (6 bases). Trimming took 6 bases from V and 3 from J, leaving 12 bases between them. The CDR3 is 13 amino acids. The germline CDR1 and CDR2 sequences are SGHAT and FQNNGV. The CDR3 loop is CASRSGQYYEQYF. CDR3 DNA sequence: TGTGCCAGCAGGTCCGGACAGTACTACGAGCAGTACTTC.